The TCR beta chain under discussion was sequenced for a study of cytomegalovirus exposure and HLA in healthy donors. Background on the study: Early release data held 80 million to 100 million unique TCRs from HLA-typed donors.

A word on this clone: Its antigen is unidentified.

Study-level findings and limits: Earlier results showed most TCR beta V segments being productive about 87% or about 30% of the time.

In the PCR, 60 Vbeta and 13 Jbeta primers were used. Original analysis: Later reanalysis found approximately 80 million unique TCR beta chains, 10 million to 12 million of them shared. Only in-frame clones appear in the TCRdb table, and some are missing; sequencing was by immunoSEQ multiplex PCR. V and J calls and clone size are those listed in that table; D and trimming were worked out from the DNA. The sample consists of over 150,000 clones, 77% of them appearing once. V gave up 0 bases and J gave up 0 bases, with 18 bases separating them. This CDR3 comprises 18 residues. Germline-derived CDR1 and CDR2 are SGHRS and YFSETQ. Every donor was a healthy person donating bone marrow.

The material sequenced was PBMCs. This sequence originates from a man aged 25-45 years in good health and CMV-seropositive. The V call is TRBV5-1, the J call TRBJ1-2; D remains ambiguous. CDR3: CASSLAGTASSTNYGYTF. The CDR3 nucleotides are TGCGCCAGCAGCTTGGCCGGAACAGCCAGTTCCACTAACTATGGCTACACCTTC. Complete variable domain (other parts from reference TRBV5-1 and TRBJ1-2): KAGVTQTPRYLIKTRGQQVTLSCSPISGHRSVSWYQQTPGQGLQFLFEYFSETQRNKGNFPGRFSGRQFSNSRSEMNVSTLELGDSALYLCASSLAGTASSTNYGYTFGSGTRLTVV.